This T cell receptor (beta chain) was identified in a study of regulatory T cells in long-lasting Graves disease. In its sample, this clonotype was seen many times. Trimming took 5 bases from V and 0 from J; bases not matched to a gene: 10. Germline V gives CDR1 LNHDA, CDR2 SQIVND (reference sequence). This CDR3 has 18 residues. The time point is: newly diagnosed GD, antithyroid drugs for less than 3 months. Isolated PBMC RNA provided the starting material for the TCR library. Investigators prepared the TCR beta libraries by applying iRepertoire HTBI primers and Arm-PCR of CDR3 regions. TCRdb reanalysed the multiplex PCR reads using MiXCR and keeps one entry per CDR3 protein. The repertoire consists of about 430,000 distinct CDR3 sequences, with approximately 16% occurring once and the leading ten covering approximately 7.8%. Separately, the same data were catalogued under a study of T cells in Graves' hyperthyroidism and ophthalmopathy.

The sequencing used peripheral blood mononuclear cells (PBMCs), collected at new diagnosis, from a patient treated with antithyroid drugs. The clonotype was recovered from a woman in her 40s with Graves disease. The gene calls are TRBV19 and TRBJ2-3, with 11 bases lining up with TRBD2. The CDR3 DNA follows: TGTGCCAGTAGTGGAGGGACTAGCGGAACACCTAGCACAGATACGCAGTATTTT. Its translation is CASSGGTSGTPSTDTQYF.